The T cell receptor (beta chain) under discussion was sequenced for a study of shared clonotypes between healthy human individuals. Study-level information: CD8 memory received one plate per donor, CD8 naive two, CD4 memory three and CD4 naive three.

Turning to this clone: Its antigen is as yet unknown.

Profiled with immunoSEQ multiplex PCR; TCRdb holds only in-frame clones, not every one. The sample yields about 1.5 million clones, nearly 99% seen once. Study-level results: In contrast to clonotypes shared by all four donors, non-shared clonotypes had lower generation probabilities.

Among the donors, all were Caucasian adults who lived in Nashville, Tennessee. Input material: naive CD4+ T cells sorted from blood. Specified subset: CD45RA+ positively selected. This TCR derives from a young man in good health.

The CDR3 here is CAIRGVANTGELFF. In nucleotides, the CDR3 is TGTGCCATCCGGGGGGTAGCAAACACCGGGGAGCTGTTTTTT. The chain combines TRBV10-3 with TRBJ2-2; 7 bases line up with TRBD2. This CDR3 is 14 amino acids long. The junction had 5 bases not matched to a gene; V was cut back by 8 bases and J by 2 bases. Germline V lookup: CDR1 ENHRY, CDR2 SYGVKD.